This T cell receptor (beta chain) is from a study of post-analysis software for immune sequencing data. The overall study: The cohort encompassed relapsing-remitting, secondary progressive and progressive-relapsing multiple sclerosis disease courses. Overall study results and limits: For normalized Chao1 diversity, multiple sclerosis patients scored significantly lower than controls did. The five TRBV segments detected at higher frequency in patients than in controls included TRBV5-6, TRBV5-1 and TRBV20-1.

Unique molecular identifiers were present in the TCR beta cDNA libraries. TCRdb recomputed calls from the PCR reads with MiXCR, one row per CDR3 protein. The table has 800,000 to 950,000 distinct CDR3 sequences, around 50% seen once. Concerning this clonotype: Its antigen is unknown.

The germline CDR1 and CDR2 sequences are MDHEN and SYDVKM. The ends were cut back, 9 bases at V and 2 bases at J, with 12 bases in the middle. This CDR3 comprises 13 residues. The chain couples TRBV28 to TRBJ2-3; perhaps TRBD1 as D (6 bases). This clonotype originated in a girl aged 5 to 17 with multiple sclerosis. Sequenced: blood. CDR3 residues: CASRTAYTDTQYF. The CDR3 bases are TGTGCCAGTCGGACAGCATACACAGATACGCAGTATTTT.